These 28 T cell receptor beta chains were all obtained from the same sample, sequenced in a study of Ad26.COV2.S vaccination and SARS-CoV-2 variants. Using immunoSEQ multiplex PCR, the repertoire was profiled, and TCRdb retains in-frame clones only, with some absent. The table lists some 340,000 clones, around 83% of them singletons. Treatment of the sample: over 15 received Ad26.COV2.S at low or high dose, single or two shots; 5 received placebo; per-sample allocation not given. On day 63 after the first injection, vaccine and placebo recipients gave samples. The input for sequencing was peripheral blood, taken in a trial of Ad26.COV2.S vaccine versus placebo. These receptors came from a person between 18 and 65 years old who received the Ad26.COV2.S COVID-19 vaccine or a placebo.

The chain combines TRBV7-9 with TRBJ1-5; D gene unclear. The CDR3 spans 12 residues. V lost 1 base and J 6 bases, leaving 4 bases between the germline ends. CDR1 SEHNR and CDR2 FQNEAQ come from the germline V gene (reference sequence). In DNA, the CDR3 is TGTGCCAGCAGCTTAGGGGGTCAGCCCCAGCATTTT. Translation gives CASSLGGQPQHF.

This sequence joins TRBV7-2 and TRBJ1-1, with 9 bases lining up with TRBD1. Trimming removed 6 bases from V and 3 bases from J; junction bases left unmatched: 11. The CDR3 totals 16 residues. CDR1 is SGHTA and CDR2 is FQGNSA in the germline V gene. The CDR3 DNA reads as TGTGCCAGCAGTCACGCCCCGGGACAGGGAGACACTGAAGCTTTCTTT. Protein product: CASSHAPGQGDTEAFF.

The J gene is TRBJ1-2, the V gene TRBV30; D is possibly TRBD1 (6 bases). The CDR3 contains 10 residues. With 8 bases removed from V and 8 bases from J, the gap between germline ends came to 12 bases. Germline loops: CDR1 GTSNPN, CDR2 SVGIG (reference sequence). This chain's CDR3 is CALRRGGYTF. CDR3 nucleotides: TGTGCCCTGCGTAGGGGGGGCTACACCTTC. The whole variable domain, filled in from reference TRBV30 and TRBJ1-2, reads SQTIHQWPATLVQPVGSPLSLECTVEGTSNPNLYWYRQAAGRGLQLLFYSVGIGQISSEVPQNLSASRPQDRQFILSSKKLLLSDSGFYLCALRRGGYTFGSGTRLTVV.

The gene calls are TRBV5-1 and TRBJ1-2, with a possible D match to TRBD1 (6 bases). The CDR3 extends over 17 amino acids. Trimming removed 1 base from V and 2 bases from J, with 18 bases in between. Germline V CDR1 and CDR2: SGHRS, YFSETQ. CDR3 region: CASSLRQQGVGNYGYTF. The CDR3 DNA reads as TGCGCCAGCAGCTTGAGACAACAGGGAGTTGGGAACTATGGCTACACCTTC.

V is TRBV7-2 and J is TRBJ1-1; tentative D call: TRBD1 (6 bases). This CDR3 spans 15 amino acids. Per germline, CDR1 SGHTA and CDR2 FQGNSA. The germline V and J ends were trimmed by 2 bases and 4 bases, with 14 bases remaining between them. CDR3 sequence (DNA): TGTGCCAGCAGCTTATCGTTGGGCAGGGGCACTGAAGCTTTCTTT. Amino acid sequence: CASSLSLGRGTEAFF.

This clone was seen only a few times. This rearrangement joins TRBV7-9 to TRBJ1-4, with TRBD1 matching over 7 bases. Germline CDR1 SEHNR, CDR2 FQNEAQ (reference sequence). V dropped 5 bases and J dropped 0; count of bases not matched to a gene: 3. This CDR3 has 15 residues. The CDR3 reads CASSQDRTTNEKLFF. CDR3 DNA sequence: TGTGCCAGCAGCCAGGACAGGACAACTAATGAAAAACTGTTTTTT. The whole variable domain, filled in from reference TRBV7-9 and TRBJ1-4, reads DTGVSQNPRHKITKRGQNVTFRCDPISEHNRLYWYRQTLGQGPEFLTYFQNEAQLEKSRLLSDRFSAERPKGSFSTLEIQRTEQGDSAMYLCASSQDRTTNEKLFFGSGTQLSVL.

This chain uses TRBV12-3 or TRBV12-4 with TRBJ2-5, with unresolved D. The V and J ends lost 3 bases and 5 bases respectively, with 10 bases between them. The CDR3 has 13 residues. The CDR3, as DNA: TGTGCCAGCAGTTTGGGCATTGGGGAGACCCAGTACTTC. It is translated as CASSLGIGETQYF.

The chain couples TRBV30 to TRBJ2-1; D tentatively reads TRBD1 or TRBD2 (6 bases each). CDR3 length equals 14 residues. V lost 1 base to trimming and J lost 8 bases, with 15 bases between them. The germline V gene encodes CDR1 GTSNPN and CDR2 SVGIG (reference sequence). CDR3 protein: CAWSAGASRHEQFF. CDR3 DNA sequence: TGTGCCTGGAGTGCGGGGGCTTCCAGGCATGAGCAGTTCTTC.

The chain carries TRBV10-2 and TRBJ2-2; D possibly corresponds to TRBD1 (6 bases). Trimming took 6 bases from V and 6 from J, leaving 11 bases between them. CDR3 length: 13 amino acids. CDR1 and CDR2 (germline): WSHSY, SAAADI. DNA of the CDR3: TGCGCCAGCAGCAACAGGGTTCCCGGGGAGCTGTTTTTT. This translates into CASSNRVPGELFF.

On this clone: No DNA is shown, since the ends of the CDR3 on it are uncertain; the CDR3 is the one TCRdb lists. The J gene is TRBJ2-1, the V gene TRBV6-5. Inclusive of both ends, the CDR3 amounts to 13 amino acids. From germline, CDR1 is MNHEY and CDR2 SVGAGI. The CDR3 sequence is CAVAGGANLPPFF.

This chain links TRBV18 with TRBJ2-3; tentative D call: TRBD2 (5 bases). The V and J ends lost 3 bases and 0 bases respectively, with 10 bases between them. This CDR3 region has 15 residues. The V gene's germline CDR1 is KGHSH and CDR2 LQKENI. As DNA, the CDR3 is TGTGCCAGCTCACCTGTCGGGGTTAGCACAGATACGCAGTATTTT. Residues: CASSPVGVSTDTQYF.

The chain links TRBV19 to TRBJ1-4, with 8 bases lining up with TRBD1. This CDR3 has 14 residues. CDR1 LNHDA and CDR2 SQIVND come from the germline V gene (reference sequence). V gave up 9 bases and J gave up 6 bases; unmatched junction bases: 9. CDR3 region: CASNNRGLDEKLFF. In DNA, the CDR3 is TGTGCCAGCAATAACAGGGGGTTGGATGAAAAACTGTTTTTT.

The rearrangement joins TRBV12-3 or TRBV12-4 to TRBJ1-6, with D maybe TRBD1 (5 bases). V lost 5 bases and J 12 bases, leaving 14 bases between the germline ends. This CDR3 has 13 amino acids. CDR3 coding DNA: TGTGCCAGCAGTGGGACGGGAGGAGTACCCCTCCACTTT. Translating gives CASSGTGGVPLHF.

This chain uses TRBV13 with TRBJ1-2; no firm D call. CDR3 length: 16 residues. V gave up 5 bases and J gave up 2 bases, with 18 bases separating them. The germline CDR1 and CDR2 sequences are PRHDT and FYEKMQ (reference sequence). CDR3 in amino acids: CASSLENLAQNYGYTF. CDR3 coding DNA: TGTGCCAGCAGCCTAGAAAATCTAGCTCAAAACTATGGCTACACCTTC.

The chain uses TRBV5-1 and TRBJ2-1, with 8 bases matching TRBD2. J was trimmed by 6 bases and V by 4 bases; bases with no gene match: 6. The CDR3 loop spans 14 amino acids. The germline gives CDR1 SGHRS, CDR2 YFSETQ. CDR3 loop: CASSPRGGINEQFF. The CDR3 DNA reads as TGCGCCAGCAGCCCACGGGGGGGGATCAATGAGCAGTTCTTC.

Details on this clone: Other DNA sequences within the sample encode an identical CDR3. V gene TRBV12-3 or TRBV12-4 combines with J gene TRBJ2-3; D gene unclear. The CDR3 has 12 amino acids. V was shortened by 4 bases and J by 2 bases, with 4 bases between the two germline ends. CDR3 amino acids: CASSSNTDTQYF. The CDR3 nucleotides read TGTGCCAGCAGTTCAAACACAGATACGCAGTATTTT.

V is TRBV30 and J is TRBJ1-6; 9 positions agree with TRBD1. This CDR3 is built from 13 residues. J gave up 7 bases and V 4 bases, and 2 bases lay outside the gene matches. The V gene's germline CDR1 is GTSNPN and CDR2 SVGIG (reference sequence). DNA for the CDR3: TGTGCCTGGATCGGACAGGGGAATTCACCCCTCCACTTT. Translation: CAWIGQGNSPLHF.

The chain links TRBV3-1 (or the pseudogene TRBV3-2) to TRBJ1-1, with TRBD1 identical over 8 bases. The V gene end was trimmed by 2 bases and the J gene end by 0 bases; junction bases not matched to a gene: 5. Germline CDR1 and CDR2: LGHDT and YNNKEL (reference sequence). This CDR3 spans 16 amino acids. The CDR3 here is CASSQWTGKMNTEAFF. CDR3 nucleotides: TGTGCCAGCAGCCAATGGACAGGGAAAATGAACACTGAAGCTTTCTTT.

The V call is TRBV5-1, the J call TRBJ1-1; D not certain. V was pared by 3 bases and J by 2 bases, with 14 bases between. The CDR3 runs 15 residues. Germline-derived CDR1 and CDR2 are SGHRS and YFSETQ. The CDR3 loop is CASSSGAGSNTEAFF. Written as DNA, the CDR3 is TGCGCCAGCAGCTCCGGAGCCGGGTCTAACACTGAAGCTTTCTTT.

J is TRBJ1-2 and V is TRBV27, with D possibly matching TRBD1 (6 bases). V lost 8 bases and J lost 7, with 20 bases in between. Germline V CDR1 and CDR2: MNHEY, SMNVEV (reference sequence). This CDR3 is 14 amino acids long. The DNA of the CDR3 is TGTGCCAGCTCCCCCGGGACACGGCGGTCTGGCTACACCTTC. It specifies CASSPGTRRSGYTF.

The chain recombines TRBV7-8 with TRBJ2-3; 7 bases line up with TRBD1. CDR3 length equals 18 residues. Germline CDR1 is SGHVS and CDR2 is FQNEAQ. V trimming: 4 bases; J trimming: 0 bases; junction bases outside the gene matches: 13. This CDR3 reads CASSSLLRGFSSTDTQYF. The CDR3 DNA reads TGTGCCAGCAGCTCTCTCCTCAGGGGGTTCTCTAGCACAGATACGCAGTATTTT.

V and J are TRBV6-2 or TRBV6-3 and TRBJ1-4; weak D call: TRBD1 (5 bases). The germline V gene encodes CDR1 MNHEY and CDR2 SVGEGT. The CDR3 sequence is 14 residues long. With 4 bases removed from V and 3 bases from J, the gap between germline ends came to 9 bases. CDR3 amino acids: CASSFRQPNEKLFF. Written as DNA, the CDR3 is TGTGCCAGCAGTTTTCGACAGCCTAATGAAAAACTGTTTTTT.

This chain links TRBV7-2 with TRBJ2-5; D not resolved. Germline CDR1 reads SGHTA; CDR2 reads FQGNSA. The CDR3 sequence is 12 residues long. Deletions cut 2 bases from V and 6 bases from J, with 7 bases between. This CDR3 is CASSLSRKTQYF. The CDR3 DNA reads TGTGCCAGCAGCTTAAGTCGAAAGACCCAGTACTTC.

V usage is TRBV5-5 and J usage is TRBJ2-5, with TRBD1 identical over 10 bases. CDR1 and CDR2 (germline): SGHKS, YYEKEE (reference sequence). The CDR3 totals 14 residues. The ends lost 4 bases at V and 3 bases at J; junction bases unmatched: 3. Written as DNA, the CDR3 is TGTGCCAGCAGCCAGGACAGGGGGAAAGAGACCCAGTACTTC. It specifies CASSQDRGKETQYF.

This clone has a handful of counts. V gene TRBV5-6 combines with J gene TRBJ1-6; 9 bases fit TRBD1. CDR3 size: 17 residues. The germline V gene has CDR1 SGHDT and CDR2 YYEEEE. Trimming removed 1 base from V and 8 bases from J; junction bases left unmatched: 10. CDR3 coding DNA: TGTGCCAGCAGCTTGCCCACCGGGACAGGGTTCGATTCACCCCTCCACTTT. Amino acids: CASSLPTGTGFDSPLHF.

Turning to this clone: The same CDR3 is also encoded by other DNA sequences in this sample. The gene calls are TRBV18 and TRBJ1-2; 9 bases align to TRBD1. The CDR3 consists of 13 residues. V lost 6 bases to trimming and J lost 5 bases; unmatched junction nucleotides: 4. Germline assignment: CDR1 KGHSH and CDR2 LQKENI. The CDR3 loop is CASSAGTGYGYTF. CDR3 bases: TGTGCCAGCTCGGCCGGGACAGGGTATGGCTACACCTTC. The variable domain in full, with the rest retrieved from reference TRBV18 and TRBJ1-2, is NAGVMQNPRHLVRRRGQEARLRCSPMKGHSHVYWYRQLPEEGLKFMVYLQKENIIDESGMPKERFSAEFPKEGPSILRIQQVVRGDSAAYFCASSAGTGYGYTFGSGTRLTVV.

The chain is built from TRBV5-1 and TRBJ1-1, with a tentative D call TRBD1 (6 bases). CDR3 length: 14 residues. Deletions cut 0 bases from V and 3 bases from J, with 9 bases between. Germline V lookup: CDR1 SGHRS, CDR2 YFSETQ. CDR3 residues: CASSLVGAHTEAFF. CDR3 coding DNA: TGCGCCAGCAGCTTGGTGGGGGCTCACACTGAAGCTTTCTTT.

Here the CDR3 DNA reads TGTGCCATCAGTGAAGGTCTTTATGGCTACACCTTC. It codes for CAISEGLYGYTF. The chain uses TRBV10-3 and TRBJ1-2; D gene uncertain. The CDR3 consists of 12 residues. With 3 bases removed from V and 5 bases from J, the gap between germline ends came to 7 bases. Germline V lookup: CDR1 ENHRY, CDR2 SYGVKD.